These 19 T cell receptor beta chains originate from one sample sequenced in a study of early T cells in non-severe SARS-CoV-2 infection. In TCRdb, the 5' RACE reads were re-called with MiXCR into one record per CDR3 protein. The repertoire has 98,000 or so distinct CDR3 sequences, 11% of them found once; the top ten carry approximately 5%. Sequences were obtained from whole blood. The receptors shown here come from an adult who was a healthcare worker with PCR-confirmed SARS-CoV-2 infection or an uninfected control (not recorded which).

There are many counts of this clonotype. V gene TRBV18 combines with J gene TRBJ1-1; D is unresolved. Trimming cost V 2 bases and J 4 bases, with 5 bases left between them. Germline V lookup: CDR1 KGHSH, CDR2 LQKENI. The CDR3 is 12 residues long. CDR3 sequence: CASSPGSTEAFF. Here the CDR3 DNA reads TGTGCCAGCTCACCAGGGAGCACTGAAGCTTTCTTT.

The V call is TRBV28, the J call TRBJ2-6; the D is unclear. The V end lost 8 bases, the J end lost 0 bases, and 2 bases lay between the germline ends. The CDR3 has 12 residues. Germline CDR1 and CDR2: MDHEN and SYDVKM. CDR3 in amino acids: CASYSGANVLTF. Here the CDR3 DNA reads TGTGCCAGCTACTCTGGGGCCAACGTCCTGACTTTC.

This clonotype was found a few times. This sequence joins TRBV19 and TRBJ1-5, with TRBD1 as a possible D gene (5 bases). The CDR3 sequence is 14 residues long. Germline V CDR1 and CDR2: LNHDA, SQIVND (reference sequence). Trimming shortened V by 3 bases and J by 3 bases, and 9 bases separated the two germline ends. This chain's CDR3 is CASSIRQINQPQHF. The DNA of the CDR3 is TGTGCCAGTAGTATCCGACAGATCAATCAGCCCCAGCATTTT.

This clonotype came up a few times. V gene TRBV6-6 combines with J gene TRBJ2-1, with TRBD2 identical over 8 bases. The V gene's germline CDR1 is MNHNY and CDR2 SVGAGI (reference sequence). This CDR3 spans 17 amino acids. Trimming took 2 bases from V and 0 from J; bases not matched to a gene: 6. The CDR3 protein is CASSYGGLADSYNEQFF. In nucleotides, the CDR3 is TGTGCCAGCAGTTACGGAGGACTAGCTGACTCCTACAATGAGCAGTTCTTC.

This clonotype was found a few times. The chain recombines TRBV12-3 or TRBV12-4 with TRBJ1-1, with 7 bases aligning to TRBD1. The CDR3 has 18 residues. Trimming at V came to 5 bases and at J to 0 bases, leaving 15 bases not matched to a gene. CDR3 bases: TGTGCCAGCAGTCGTAGCAGACAGGGCGGGGGGATGAACACTGAAGCTTTCTTT. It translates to CASSRSRQGGGMNTEAFF.

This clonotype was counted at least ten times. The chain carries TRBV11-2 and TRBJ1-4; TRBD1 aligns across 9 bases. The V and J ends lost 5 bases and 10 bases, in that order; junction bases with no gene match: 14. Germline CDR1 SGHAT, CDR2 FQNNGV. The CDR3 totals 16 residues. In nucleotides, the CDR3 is TGTGCCAGCAGCCCTAGAAGTGGGGGACAGGGACGAAAACTGTTTTTT. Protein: CASSPRSGGQGRKLFF.

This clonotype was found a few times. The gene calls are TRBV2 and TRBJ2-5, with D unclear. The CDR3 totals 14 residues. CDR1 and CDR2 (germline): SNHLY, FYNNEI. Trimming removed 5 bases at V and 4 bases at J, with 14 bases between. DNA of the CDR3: TGTGCCAGCAGTCCCGGTTGGGCTGGAGAGACCCAGTACTTC. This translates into CASSPGWAGETQYF.

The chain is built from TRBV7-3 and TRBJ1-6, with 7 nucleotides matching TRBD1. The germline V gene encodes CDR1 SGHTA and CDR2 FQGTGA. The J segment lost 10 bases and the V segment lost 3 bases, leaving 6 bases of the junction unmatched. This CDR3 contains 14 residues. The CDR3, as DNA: TGTGCCAGCAGCTTGACAGGGCAGAACTCACCCCTCCACTTT. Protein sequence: CASSLTGQNSPLHF.

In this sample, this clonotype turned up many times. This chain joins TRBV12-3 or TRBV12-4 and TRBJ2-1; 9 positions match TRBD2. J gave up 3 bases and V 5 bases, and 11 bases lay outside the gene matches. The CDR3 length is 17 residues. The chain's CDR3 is CASSPWETSGFYNEQFF. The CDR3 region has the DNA TGTGCCAGCAGTCCCTGGGAGACTAGCGGATTCTACAATGAGCAGTTCTTC.

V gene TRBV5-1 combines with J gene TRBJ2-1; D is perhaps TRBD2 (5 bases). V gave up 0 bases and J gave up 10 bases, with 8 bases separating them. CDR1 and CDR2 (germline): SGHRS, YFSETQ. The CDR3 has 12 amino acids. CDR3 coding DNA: TGCGCCAGCAGCTTGGGAGCGGCCGAGCAGTTCTTC. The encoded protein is CASSLGAAEQFF.

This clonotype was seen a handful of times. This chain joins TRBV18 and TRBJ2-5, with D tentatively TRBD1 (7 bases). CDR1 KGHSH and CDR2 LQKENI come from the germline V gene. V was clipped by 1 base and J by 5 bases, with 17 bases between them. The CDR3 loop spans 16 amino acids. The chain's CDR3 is CASSPRTRGTGETQYF. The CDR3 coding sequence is TGTGCCAGCTCACCACGCACCAGGGGGACTGGCGAGACCCAGTACTTC.

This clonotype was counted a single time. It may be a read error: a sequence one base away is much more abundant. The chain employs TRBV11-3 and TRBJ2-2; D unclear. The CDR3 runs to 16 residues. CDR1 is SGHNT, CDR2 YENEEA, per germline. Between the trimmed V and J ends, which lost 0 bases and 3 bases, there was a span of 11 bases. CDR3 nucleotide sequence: TGTGCCAGCAGCTTAGATAGCCGACCAGACACCGGGGAGCTGTTTTTT. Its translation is CASSLDSRPDTGELFF.

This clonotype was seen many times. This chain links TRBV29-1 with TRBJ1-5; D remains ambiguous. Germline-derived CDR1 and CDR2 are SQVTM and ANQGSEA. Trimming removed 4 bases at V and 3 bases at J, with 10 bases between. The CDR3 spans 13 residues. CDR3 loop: CSVVWKTNQPQHF. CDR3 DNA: TGCAGCGTTGTATGGAAAACCAATCAGCCCCAGCATTTT.

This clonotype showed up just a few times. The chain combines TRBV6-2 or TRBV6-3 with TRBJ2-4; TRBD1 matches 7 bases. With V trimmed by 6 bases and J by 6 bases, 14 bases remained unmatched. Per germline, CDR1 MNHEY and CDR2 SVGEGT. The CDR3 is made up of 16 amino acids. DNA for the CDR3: TGTGCCAGCAGCTATCCCAACTGGCAGGGGGTAAACATTCAGTACTTC. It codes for CASSYPNWQGVNIQYF.

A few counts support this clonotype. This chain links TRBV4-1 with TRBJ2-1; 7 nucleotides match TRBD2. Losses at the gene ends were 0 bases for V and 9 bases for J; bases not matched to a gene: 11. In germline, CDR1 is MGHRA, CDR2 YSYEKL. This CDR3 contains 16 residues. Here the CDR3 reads CASSQETAGAFSEQFF. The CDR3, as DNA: TGCGCCAGCAGCCAAGAGACGGCGGGAGCATTTAGTGAGCAGTTCTTC.

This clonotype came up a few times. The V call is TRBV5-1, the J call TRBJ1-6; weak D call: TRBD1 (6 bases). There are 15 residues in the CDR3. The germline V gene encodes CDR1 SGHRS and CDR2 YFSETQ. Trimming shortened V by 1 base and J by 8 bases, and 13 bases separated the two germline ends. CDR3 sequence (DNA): TGCGCCAGCAGCTTGTACGACAGGCAGGATTCACCCCTCCACTTT. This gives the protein CASSLYDRQDSPLHF.

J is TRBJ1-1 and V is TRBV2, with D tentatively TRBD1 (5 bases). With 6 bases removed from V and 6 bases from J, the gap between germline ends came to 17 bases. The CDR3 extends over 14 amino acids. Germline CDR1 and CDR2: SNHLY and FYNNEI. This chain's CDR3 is CASRTLGQAPEAFF. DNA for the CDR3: TGTGCCAGCAGAACCTTGGGGCAGGCTCCTGAAGCTTTCTTT.

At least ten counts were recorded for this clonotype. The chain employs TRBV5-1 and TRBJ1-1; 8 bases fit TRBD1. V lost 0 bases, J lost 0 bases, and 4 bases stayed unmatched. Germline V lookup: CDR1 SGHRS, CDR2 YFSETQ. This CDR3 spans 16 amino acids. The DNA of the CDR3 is TGCGCCAGCAGCTTGGCAACAGGGGGAATGAACACTGAAGCTTTCTTT. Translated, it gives CASSLATGGMNTEAFF.

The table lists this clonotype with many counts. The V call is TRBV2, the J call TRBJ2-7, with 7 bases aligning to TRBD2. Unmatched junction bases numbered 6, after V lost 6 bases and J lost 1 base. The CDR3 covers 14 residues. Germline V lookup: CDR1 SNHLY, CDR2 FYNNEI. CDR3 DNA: TGTGCCAGCAGGGTAGCGGGCGAGTCCTACGAGCAGTACTTC. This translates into CASRVAGESYEQYF.